This T cell receptor (beta chain) derives from a study of T-cell memory formation after mild COVID-19. This clonotype was observed a handful of times. The germline gives CDR1 SGHVS, CDR2 FNYEAQ. With 1 base removed from V and 3 bases from J, the gap between germline ends came to 11 bases. This CDR3 is 15 amino acids long. From the 5' RACE reads, TCRdb called clonotypes with MiXCR, one entry per CDR3 protein. This sample has approximately 88,000 distinct CDR3 sequences, with 25% found just once. This receptor was identified in a man between 18 and 29 years old who had mild COVID-19 (a few samples of this study predate the infection). Cell type and time point are not known. Source material: PBMCs or a T cell subset sorted from them (not recorded which). The chain has TRBV7-6 and TRBJ2-3; D is possibly TRBD2 (7 bases). CDR3 nucleotides: TGTGCCAGCAGCTTAGGAGGGGGGGAAACAGATACGCAGTATTTT. Its translation is CASSLGGGETDTQYF.